What follows are 9 T cell receptor beta chains derived from one specimen sequenced in a study of identical twins (TCRdb year 2016). The method was 5' RACE. Sequencing was carried out with an Illumina HiSeq 2000. Using fastp trimming at Q25 and MiXCR clonotype assembly, TCRdb reanalyzed the public sequencing data and kept in-frame beta chains. Records with the same CDR3 protein are collapsed into one entry carrying the most frequent genes and DNA. The sample data list roughly 710,000 distinct CDR3 sequences, and 5.5% to 6.5% of these were observed just once. The ten top clones hold 1.5% to 2% of the sample. Sequencing was done on a sample of naive T cells sorted from blood. The sample's cell subset or site label is to be understood as: cells isolated with a human naive T-cell isolation kit. All receptors come from a man younger than 35 in good health.

At least ten counts were recorded for this clonotype. The chain couples TRBV20-1 to TRBJ2-5; 7 bases match TRBD2. The CDR3 totals 13 residues. The junction had 2 bases not matched to a gene; V was cut back by 0 bases and J by 4 bases. Per the germline V gene, CDR1 is DFQATT and CDR2 is SNEGSKA (reference sequence). The CDR3 sequence is CSARDGGGETQYF. CDR3 in DNA: TGCAGTGCTAGAGATGGGGGGGGAGAGACCCAGTACTTC.

V usage is TRBV29-1 and J usage is TRBJ1-4, with D maybe TRBD1 (5 bases). V was trimmed by 4 bases and J by 8 bases, leaving 17 bases between them. The CDR3 has 14 residues. CDR1 SQVTM and CDR2 ANQGSEA come from the germline V gene. CDR3 sequence reads: CSVVGRDSAEKLFF. Here the CDR3 DNA reads TGCAGCGTTGTCGGTCGGGACTCGGCGGAAAAACTGTTTTTT.

This clonotype came up many times. This chain links TRBV7-2 with TRBJ2-5; tentative D call: TRBD1 (5 bases). V was clipped by 4 bases and J by 1 base, with 10 bases between them. The length of the CDR3 is 14 residues. The germline V gene encodes CDR1 SGHTA and CDR2 FQGNSA. The chain's CDR3 is CASSSQGSQETQYF. The CDR3, as DNA: TGTGCCAGCAGCTCTCAGGGTAGCCAAGAGACCCAGTACTTC.

This clonotype was counted many times. The chain links TRBV28 to TRBJ1-2; D ambiguous. The CDR3 has 12 amino acids. The germline V gene encodes CDR1 MDHEN and CDR2 SYDVKM. Trimming stripped 7 bases from V and 8 bases from J, with 14 bases between. CDR3 bases: TGTGCCAGCACCACCGCAACTGGGGGCTACACCTTC. Its translation: CASTTATGGYTF.

This clonotype was found many times. V usage is TRBV12-3 or TRBV12-4 and J usage is TRBJ1-2, with 8 bases matching TRBD1. CDR3 length equals 13 residues. The V and J ends lost 6 bases and 4 bases, in that order; junction bases with no gene match: 4. The CDR3 loop is CASSGGQAYGYTF. CDR3 coding DNA: TGTGCCAGCAGCGGGGGACAGGCCTATGGCTACACCTTC.

The genes are TRBV5-1 and TRBJ2-1; D assignment may be TRBD1 or TRBD2 (5 bases each). The CDR3 consists of 14 residues. Germline V CDR1 and CDR2: SGHRS, YFSETQ. V was shortened by 2 bases and J by 8 bases, with 14 bases between the two germline ends. The CDR3 DNA follows: TGCGCCAGCAGCTTCGGGACGGTAGGGGATGAGCAGTTCTTC. Translating it yields CASSFGTVGDEQFF.

This clonotype turned up a few times. The CDR3 DNA reads TGTGCCAGCAGCTCCATGCGGAGGGGAACAGATACGCAGTATTTT. This gives the protein CASSSMRRGTDTQYF. The V call is TRBV11-2, the J call TRBJ2-3; tentative D call: TRBD2 (6 bases). The CDR3 covers 15 residues. The ends were cut back, 4 bases at V and 3 bases at J, with 14 bases in the middle. Germline values: CDR1 SGHAT, CDR2 FQNNGV.

This clonotype was detected many times. V and J are TRBV9 and TRBJ2-1; TRBD2 aligns across 15 bases. With V trimmed by 4 bases and J by 8 bases, 7 bases remained unmatched. The CDR3 runs to 16 residues. Germline V gene lookup returns CDR1 SGDLS and CDR2 YYNGEE. CDR3 sequence reads: CASSTGLAGGGDEQFF. The DNA of the CDR3 is TGTGCCAGCAGCACGGGACTAGCGGGAGGCGGTGATGAGCAGTTCTTC.

This clonotype has just a few counts. The gene calls are TRBV11-2 and TRBJ2-3, with D possibly being TRBD2 (6 bases). The CDR3 length is 14 residues. Germline CDR1 SGHAT, CDR2 FQNNGV. V was trimmed by 1 base and J by 7 bases, leaving 12 bases between them. The CDR3 DNA sequence: TGTGCCAGCAGCTTAGGCCGGAGGGGTTATACGCAGTATTTT. Translating gives CASSLGRRGYTQYF.